The clone carrying this T cell receptor (beta chain) has a count of ten or more. Its antigen is unknown. TCR beta VDJ and CDR3 profiling used genomic DNA as template. TCRdb reprocessed the reads with MiXCR, giving one entry per CDR3 protein. The table shows hundreds of thousands of distinct CDR3 sequences, with under 40% occurring only once. These data belong to a study of CD8+CD57+ T cells in acquired aplastic anemia. Study-wide context: CD4+ and CD8+ cells, once sorted, gave DNA averaging about 3 ug.

Study results and limitations: Roughly 28 was the count of CD8+ CDR3 sequences that patients shared with controls.

Patients selected for sequencing had displayed CD8+CD57+ cell expansion by flow cytometry. Germline loops: CDR1 KGHDR, CDR2 SFDVKD. The V gene lost 8 bases and the J gene lost 2 bases, with 11 bases spanning the gap. The CDR3 loop spans 13 amino acids. The sequence came from a human donor with aplastic anemia. The V and J genes are TRBV24-1 and TRBJ1-2; possibly TRBD1 for D (5 bases). The sample was sorted CD4+, CD8+, or CD8+CD57+ T cells (not recorded which) from PBMCs. The CDR3 region has the DNA TGTGCCACCAATCGGGGACCCAACTATGGCTACACCTTC. The encoded protein is CATNRGPNYGYTF.